A selection of T cell receptor beta chains follows, all from one sample in a study of identifying expanded T cells in peripheral blood. Sequenced by immunoSEQ multiplex PCR; TCRdb stores in-frame clones only, minus some. The sample lists tens of thousands of clones, approximately 91% seen once, with approximately 2.6% in the top ten. Sequencing was carried out using blood. All receptors derive from a person aged 18 to 75 in good health. Each CDR3 is given with its conserved first and last residue. Fields, in order: clone size, V gene, J gene, CDR3 protein. The size of a clone is reported for some rows only, either as once, few or many, or as a class for expanded clones.

clone_size: .; v_call: TRBV9; j_call: TRBJ2-5; cdr3_aa: CASAPGLAGGTQYF
clone_size: .; v_call: TRBV18; j_call: TRBJ2-2; cdr3_aa: CASSPDRTGSTNTGELFF
clone_size: .; v_call: TRBV7-6; j_call: TRBJ1-2; cdr3_aa: CASSLGVRGYTF
clone_size: few; v_call: TRBV15; j_call: TRBJ2-5; cdr3_aa: CATSRAREETQYF
clone_size: .; v_call: TRBV4-3; j_call: TRBJ2-7; cdr3_aa: CASSPRHSYEQYF
clone_size: .; v_call: TRBV30; j_call: TRBJ2-7; cdr3_aa: CAWSATYEQYF
clone_size: .; v_call: TRBV19; j_call: TRBJ2-4; cdr3_aa: CASSIPHDRGKNIQYF
clone_size: .; v_call: TRBV27; j_call: TRBJ1-2; cdr3_aa: CATTGGGKYGYTF
clone_size: once; v_call: TRBV29-1; j_call: TRBJ2-2; cdr3_aa: CSVQRGGELFF
clone_size: .; v_call: TRBV5-1; j_call: TRBJ1-3; cdr3_aa: CASSLATGRTGNTIYF
clone_size: .; v_call: TRBV5-4; j_call: TRBJ1-5; cdr3_aa: CASSSLDKTDQPQHF
clone_size: .; v_call: TRBV7-2; j_call: TRBJ2-1; cdr3_aa: CASSSNIEGEQFF
clone_size: .; v_call: TRBV11-2; j_call: TRBJ1-3; cdr3_aa: CASSPLVSPRDWGNTIYF
clone_size: .; v_call: TRBV6-5; j_call: TRBJ2-3; cdr3_aa: CASSAYRTDTQYF
clone_size: .; v_call: TRBV2; j_call: TRBJ2-1; cdr3_aa: CASSLGLATNEQFF
clone_size: .; v_call: TRBV6-1; j_call: TRBJ2-7; cdr3_aa: CASSEESLPLPYEQYF
clone_size: .; v_call: TRBV27; j_call: TRBJ2-5; cdr3_aa: CASGQRGGSETQYF
clone_size: .; v_call: TRBV29-1; j_call: TRBJ2-7; cdr3_aa: CSVETGGGEYF
clone_size: .; v_call: TRBV5-6; j_call: TRBJ2-1; cdr3_aa: CASSFISDYNEQFF
clone_size: .; v_call: TRBV7-9; j_call: TRBJ2-7; cdr3_aa: CASSLVPDRQGVDEQYF
clone_size: .; v_call: TRBV29-1; j_call: TRBJ2-7; cdr3_aa: CSVVVRQGKTSQGGGFLYEQYF
clone_size: .; v_call: TRBV13; j_call: TRBJ2-7; cdr3_aa: CASSLGGWSSYEQYF
clone_size: .; v_call: TRBV11-3; j_call: TRBJ2-4; cdr3_aa: CASSLDRGGEILAKNIQYF
clone_size: .; v_call: TRBV7-3; j_call: TRBJ1-5; cdr3_aa: CASSFPDRFLLRGQPQHF
clone_size: .; v_call: TRBV5-6; j_call: TRBJ1-3; cdr3_aa: CASTRTGAGNTIYF
clone_size: once; v_call: TRBV19; j_call: TRBJ1-4; cdr3_aa: CASTRQNEKLFF
clone_size: .; v_call: TRBV11-2; j_call: TRBJ1-1; cdr3_aa: CASSYDRGTEAFF
clone_size: .; v_call: TRBV6-1; j_call: TRBJ1-5; cdr3_aa: CASSEMDRERGNQPQHF
clone_size: .; v_call: TRBV19; j_call: TRBJ2-7; cdr3_aa: CASSIGGRFYEQYF
clone_size: .; v_call: TRBV5-1; j_call: TRBJ1-1; cdr3_aa: CASSLAPTVGEAFF
clone_size: once; v_call: TRBV6-5; j_call: TRBJ2-3; cdr3_aa: CASRGGGRTTDTQYF